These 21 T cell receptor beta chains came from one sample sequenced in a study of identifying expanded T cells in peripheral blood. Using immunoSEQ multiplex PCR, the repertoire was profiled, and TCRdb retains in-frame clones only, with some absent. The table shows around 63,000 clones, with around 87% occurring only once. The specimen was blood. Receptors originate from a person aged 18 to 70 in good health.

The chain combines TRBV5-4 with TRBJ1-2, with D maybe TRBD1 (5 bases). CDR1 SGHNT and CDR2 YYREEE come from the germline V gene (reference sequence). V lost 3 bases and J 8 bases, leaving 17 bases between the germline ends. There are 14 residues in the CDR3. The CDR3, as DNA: TGTGCCAGCAGCTCCCCCCTGGGGGGGGGAGGCTACACCTTC. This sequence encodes CASSSPLGGGGYTF.

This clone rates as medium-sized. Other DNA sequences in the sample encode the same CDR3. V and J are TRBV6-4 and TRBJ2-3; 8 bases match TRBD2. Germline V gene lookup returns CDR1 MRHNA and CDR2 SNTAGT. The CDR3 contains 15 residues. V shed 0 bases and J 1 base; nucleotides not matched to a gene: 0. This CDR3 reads CASSDSSGGTDTQYF. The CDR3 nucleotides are TGTGCCAGCAGTGACTCTAGCGGGGGCACAGATACGCAGTATTTT.

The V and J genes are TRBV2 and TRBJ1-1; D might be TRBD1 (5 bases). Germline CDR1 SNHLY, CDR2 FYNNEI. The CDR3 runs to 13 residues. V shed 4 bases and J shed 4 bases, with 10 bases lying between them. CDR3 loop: CASSGRRGTEAFF. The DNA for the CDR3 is TGTGCCAGCAGTGGCAGGAGGGGCACTGAAGCTTTCTTT.

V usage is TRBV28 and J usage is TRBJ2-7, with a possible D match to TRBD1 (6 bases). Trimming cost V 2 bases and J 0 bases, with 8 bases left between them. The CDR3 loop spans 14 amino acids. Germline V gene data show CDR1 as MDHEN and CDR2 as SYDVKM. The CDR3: CASSLQGISYEQYF. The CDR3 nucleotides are TGTGCCAGCAGTTTACAGGGGATCTCCTACGAGCAGTACTTC.

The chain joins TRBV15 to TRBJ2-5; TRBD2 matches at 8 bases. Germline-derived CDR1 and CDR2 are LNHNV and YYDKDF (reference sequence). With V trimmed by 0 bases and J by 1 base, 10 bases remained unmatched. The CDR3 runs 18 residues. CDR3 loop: CATSRDRPTSGLQETQYF. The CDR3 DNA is TGTGCCACCAGCAGAGATAGACCCACTAGCGGCCTCCAAGAGACCCAGTACTTC.

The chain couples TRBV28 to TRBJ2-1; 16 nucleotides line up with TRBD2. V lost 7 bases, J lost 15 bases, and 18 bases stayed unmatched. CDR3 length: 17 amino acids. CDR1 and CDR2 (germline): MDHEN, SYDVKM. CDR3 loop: CASIKRGTSGRAPVLFF. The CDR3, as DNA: TGTGCCAGCATTAAAAGAGGGACTAGCGGGAGGGCCCCGGTGCTGTTCTTC.

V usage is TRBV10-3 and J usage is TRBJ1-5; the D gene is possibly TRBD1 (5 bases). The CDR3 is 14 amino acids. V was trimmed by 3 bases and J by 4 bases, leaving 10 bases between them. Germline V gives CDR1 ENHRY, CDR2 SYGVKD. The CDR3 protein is CAISEGAGNQPQHF. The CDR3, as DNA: TGTGCCATCAGTGAAGGGGCAGGGAATCAGCCCCAGCATTTT.

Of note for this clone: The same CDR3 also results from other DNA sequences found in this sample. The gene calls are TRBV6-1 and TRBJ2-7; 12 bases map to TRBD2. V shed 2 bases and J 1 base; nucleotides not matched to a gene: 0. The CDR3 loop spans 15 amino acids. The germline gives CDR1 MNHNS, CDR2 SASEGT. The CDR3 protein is CASSELAGGSYEQYF. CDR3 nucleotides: TGTGCCAGCAGTGAACTAGCGGGGGGGTCCTACGAGCAGTACTTC.

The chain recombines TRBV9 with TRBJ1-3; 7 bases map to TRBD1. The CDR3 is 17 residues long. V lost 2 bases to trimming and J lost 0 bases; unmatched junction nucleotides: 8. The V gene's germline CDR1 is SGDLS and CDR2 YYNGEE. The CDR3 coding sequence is TGTGCCAGCAGCGTGTTCGACAGGGCGAGCTCTGGAAACACCATATATTTT. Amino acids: CASSVFDRASSGNTIYF. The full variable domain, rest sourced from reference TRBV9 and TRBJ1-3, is DSGVTQTPKHLITATGQRVTLRCSPRSGDLSVYWYQQSLDQGLQFLIQYYNGEERAKGNILERFSAQQFPDLHSELNLSSLELGDSALYFCASSVFDRASSGNTIYFGEGSWLTVV.

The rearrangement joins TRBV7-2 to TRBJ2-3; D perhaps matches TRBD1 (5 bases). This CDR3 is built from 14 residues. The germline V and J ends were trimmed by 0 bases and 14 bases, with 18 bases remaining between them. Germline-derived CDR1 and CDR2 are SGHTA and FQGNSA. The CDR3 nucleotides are TGTGCCAGCAGCTTAGCGCGTTCGGGCAGGACACCGTATTTT. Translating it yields CASSLARSGRTPYF.

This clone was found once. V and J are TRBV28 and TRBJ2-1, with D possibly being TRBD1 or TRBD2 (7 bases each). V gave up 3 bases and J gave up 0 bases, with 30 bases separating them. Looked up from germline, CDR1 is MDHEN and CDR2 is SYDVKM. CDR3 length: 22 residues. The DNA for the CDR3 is TGTGCCAGCAGTTTCGTCGACAGTCGCAGGGGGAGGGCCACAGGCTCCTACAATGAGCAGTTCTTC. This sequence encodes CASSFVDSRRGRATGSYNEQFF.

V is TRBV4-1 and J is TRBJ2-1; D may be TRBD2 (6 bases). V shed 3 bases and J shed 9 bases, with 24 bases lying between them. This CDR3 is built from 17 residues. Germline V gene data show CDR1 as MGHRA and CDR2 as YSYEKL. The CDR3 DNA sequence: TGCGCCAGCAGCCACAATCCTGGGCGGGACCCTTCCCGTGAGCAGTTCTTC. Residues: CASSHNPGRDPSREQFF.

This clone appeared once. For the CDR3, the DNA is TGTGCCACCAGCGGCAGACTAGCGGGGGCCATCACAGATACGCAGTATTTT. Its protein is CATSGRLAGAITDTQYF. The chain has TRBV15 and TRBJ2-3; 12 nucleotides match TRBD2. Germline V gene lookup returns CDR1 LNHNV and CDR2 YYDKDF (reference sequence). After removal of 5 bases from V and 2 bases from J, the junction contained 8 bases not matched to a gene. This CDR3 comprises 17 residues.

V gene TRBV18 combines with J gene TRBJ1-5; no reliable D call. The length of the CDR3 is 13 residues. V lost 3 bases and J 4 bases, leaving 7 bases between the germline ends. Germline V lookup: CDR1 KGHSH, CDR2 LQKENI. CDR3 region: CASSPADNQPQHF. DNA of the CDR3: TGTGCCAGCTCACCGGCAGATAATCAGCCCCAGCATTTT.

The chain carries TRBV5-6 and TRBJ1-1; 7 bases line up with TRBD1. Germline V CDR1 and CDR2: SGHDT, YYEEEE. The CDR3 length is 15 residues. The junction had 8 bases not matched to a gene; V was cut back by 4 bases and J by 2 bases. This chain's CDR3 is CASSTFDRVNTEAFF. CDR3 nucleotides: TGTGCCAGCAGCACATTCGACAGGGTAAACACTGAAGCTTTCTTT.

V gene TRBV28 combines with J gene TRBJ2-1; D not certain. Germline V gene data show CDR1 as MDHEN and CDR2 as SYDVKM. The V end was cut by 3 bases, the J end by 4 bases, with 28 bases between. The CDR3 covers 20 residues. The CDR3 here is CASSFRRFRGAAKDYNEQFF. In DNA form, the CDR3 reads TGTGCCAGCAGTTTTAGACGGTTCCGCGGAGCAGCGAAAGATTACAATGAGCAGTTCTTC.

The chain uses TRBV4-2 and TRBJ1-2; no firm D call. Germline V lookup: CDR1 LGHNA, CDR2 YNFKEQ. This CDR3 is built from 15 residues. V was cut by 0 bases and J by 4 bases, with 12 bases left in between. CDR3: CASSQEEGSSYGYTF. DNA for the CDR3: TGTGCCAGCAGCCAAGAGGAGGGTTCTTCCTATGGCTACACCTTC.

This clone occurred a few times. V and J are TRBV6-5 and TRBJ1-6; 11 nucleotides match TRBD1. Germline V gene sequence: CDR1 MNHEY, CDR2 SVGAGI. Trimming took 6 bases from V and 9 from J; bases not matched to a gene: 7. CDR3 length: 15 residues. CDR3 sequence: CASSRGTGGGSPLHF. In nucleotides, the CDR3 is TGTGCCAGCAGCCGCGGGACAGGGGGAGGTTCACCCCTCCACTTT.

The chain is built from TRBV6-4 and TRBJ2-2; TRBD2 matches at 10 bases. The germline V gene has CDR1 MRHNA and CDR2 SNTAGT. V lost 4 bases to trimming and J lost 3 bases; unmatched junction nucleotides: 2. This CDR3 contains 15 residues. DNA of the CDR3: TGTGCCAGCAGTGCCGGGACTAGCGACACCGGGGAGCTGTTTTTT. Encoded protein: CASSAGTSDTGELFF.

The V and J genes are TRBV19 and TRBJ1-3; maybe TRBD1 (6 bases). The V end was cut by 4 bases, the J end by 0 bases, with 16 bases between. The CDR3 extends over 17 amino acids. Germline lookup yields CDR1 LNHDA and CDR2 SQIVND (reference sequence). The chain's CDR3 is CASSKPRQDRSGNTIYF. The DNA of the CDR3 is TGTGCCAGTAGTAAACCCCGACAGGACCGCTCTGGAAACACCATATATTTT.

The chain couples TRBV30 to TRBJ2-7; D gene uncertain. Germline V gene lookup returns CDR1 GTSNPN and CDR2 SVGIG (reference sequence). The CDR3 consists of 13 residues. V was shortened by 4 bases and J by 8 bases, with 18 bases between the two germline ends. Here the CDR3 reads CAWTGEAYSKQYF. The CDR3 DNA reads TGTGCCTGGACAGGAGAGGCCTATAGCAAGCAGTACTTC. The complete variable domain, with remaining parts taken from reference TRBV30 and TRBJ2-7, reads SQTIHQWPATLVQPVGSPLSLECTVEGTSNPNLYWYRQAAGRGLQLLFYSVGIGQISSEVPQNLSASRPQDRQFILSSKKLLLSDSGFYLCAWTGEAYSKQYFGPGTRLTVT.